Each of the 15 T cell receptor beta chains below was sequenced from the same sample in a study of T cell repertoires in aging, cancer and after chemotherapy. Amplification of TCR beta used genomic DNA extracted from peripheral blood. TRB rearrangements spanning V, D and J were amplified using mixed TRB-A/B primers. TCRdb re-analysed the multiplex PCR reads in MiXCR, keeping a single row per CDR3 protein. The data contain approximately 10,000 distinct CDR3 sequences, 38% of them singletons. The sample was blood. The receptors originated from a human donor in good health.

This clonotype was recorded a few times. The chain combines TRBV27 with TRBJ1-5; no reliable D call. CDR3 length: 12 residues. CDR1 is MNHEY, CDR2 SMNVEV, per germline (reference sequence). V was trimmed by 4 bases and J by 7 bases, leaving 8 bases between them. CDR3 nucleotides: TGTGCCAGCAGTTCAGGACGACAGCCCCAGCATTTT. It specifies CASSSGRQPQHF.

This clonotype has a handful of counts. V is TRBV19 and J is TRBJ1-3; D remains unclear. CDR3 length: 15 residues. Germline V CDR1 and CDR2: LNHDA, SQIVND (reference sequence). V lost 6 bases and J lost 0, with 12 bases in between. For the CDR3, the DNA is TGTGCCAGTAGACAGCGGCGGGGCTCTGGAAACACCATATATTTT. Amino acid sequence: CASRQRRGSGNTIYF.

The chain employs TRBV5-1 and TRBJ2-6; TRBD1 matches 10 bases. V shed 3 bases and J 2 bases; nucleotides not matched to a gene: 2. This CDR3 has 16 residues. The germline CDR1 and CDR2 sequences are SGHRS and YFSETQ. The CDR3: CASSSTGGAGANVLTF. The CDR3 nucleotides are TGCGCCAGCAGCTCGACAGGGGGCGCTGGGGCCAACGTCCTGACTTTC.

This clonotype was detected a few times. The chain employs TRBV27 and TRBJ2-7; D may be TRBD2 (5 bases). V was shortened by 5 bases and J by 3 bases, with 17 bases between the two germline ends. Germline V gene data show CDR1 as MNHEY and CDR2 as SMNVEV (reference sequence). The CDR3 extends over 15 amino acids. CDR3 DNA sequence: TGTGCCAGCAGTCGGAGTGACGGGATGGACTACGAGCAGTACTTC. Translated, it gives CASSRSDGMDYEQYF.

The CDR3 nucleotides read TGTGCCTGGAGGGACAGAAACTACAATGAGCAGTTCTTC. This gives the protein CAWRDRNYNEQFF. This chain connects TRBV30 to TRBJ2-1; possibly TRBD1 for D (6 bases). The CDR3 has 13 residues. V was shortened by 3 bases and J by 3 bases, with 9 bases between the two germline ends. Germline CDR1 and CDR2: GTSNPN and SVGIG (reference sequence).

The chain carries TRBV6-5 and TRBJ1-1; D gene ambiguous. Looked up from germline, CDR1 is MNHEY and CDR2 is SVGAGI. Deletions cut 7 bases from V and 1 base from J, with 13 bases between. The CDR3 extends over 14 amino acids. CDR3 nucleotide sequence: TGTGCCAGCACCAATCTTAGACCGAACACTGAAGCTTTCTTT. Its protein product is CASTNLRPNTEAFF.

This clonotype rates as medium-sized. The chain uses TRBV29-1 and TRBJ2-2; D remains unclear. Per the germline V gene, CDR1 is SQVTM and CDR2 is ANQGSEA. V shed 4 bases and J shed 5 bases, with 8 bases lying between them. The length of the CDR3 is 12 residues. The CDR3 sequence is CSVVPATGELFF. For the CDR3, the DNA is TGCAGCGTTGTTCCAGCGACCGGGGAGCTGTTTTTT.

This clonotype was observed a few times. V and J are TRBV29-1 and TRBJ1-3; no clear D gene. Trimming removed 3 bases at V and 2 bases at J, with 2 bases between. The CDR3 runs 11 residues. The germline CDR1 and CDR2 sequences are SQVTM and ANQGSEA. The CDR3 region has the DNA TGCAGCGTTGAGACTGGAAACACCATATATTTT. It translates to CSVETGNTIYF.

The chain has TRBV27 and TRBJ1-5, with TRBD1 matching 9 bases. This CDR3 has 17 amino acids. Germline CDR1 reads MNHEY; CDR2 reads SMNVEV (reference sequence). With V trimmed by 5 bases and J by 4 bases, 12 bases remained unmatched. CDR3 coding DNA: TGTGCCAGCAGTCCCCAACCCCACAGGGGGCTAAATCAGCCCCAGCATTTT. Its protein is CASSPQPHRGLNQPQHF.

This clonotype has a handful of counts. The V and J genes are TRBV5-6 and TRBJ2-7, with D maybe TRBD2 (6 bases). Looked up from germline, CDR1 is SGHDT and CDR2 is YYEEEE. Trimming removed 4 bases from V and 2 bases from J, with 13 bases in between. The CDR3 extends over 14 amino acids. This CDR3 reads CASSPGRGTYEQYF. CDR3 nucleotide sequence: TGTGCCAGCAGCCCGGGACGGGGGACCTACGAGCAGTACTTC.

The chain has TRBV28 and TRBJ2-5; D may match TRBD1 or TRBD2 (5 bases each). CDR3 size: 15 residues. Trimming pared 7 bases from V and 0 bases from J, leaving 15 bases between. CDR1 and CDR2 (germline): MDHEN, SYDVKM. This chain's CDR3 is CASNSQRGNQETQYF. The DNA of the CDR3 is TGTGCCAGCAACAGCCAGAGGGGTAACCAAGAGACCCAGTACTTC.

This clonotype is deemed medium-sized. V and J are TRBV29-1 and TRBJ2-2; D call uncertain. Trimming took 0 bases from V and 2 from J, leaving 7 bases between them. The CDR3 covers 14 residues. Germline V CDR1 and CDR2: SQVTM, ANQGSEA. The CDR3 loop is CSVEDRLNTGELFF. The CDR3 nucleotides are TGCAGCGTTGAAGATCGGTTAAACACCGGGGAGCTGTTTTTT.

CDR3 region: CASSYSSLNQPQHF. As DNA, the CDR3 is TGTGCCAGCAGTTACTCGAGTTTGAATCAGCCCCAGCATTTT. The chain has TRBV6-1 and TRBJ1-5; no firm D call. Trimming shortened V by 5 bases and J by 4 bases, and 12 bases separated the two germline ends. The CDR3 length is 14 residues. CDR1 and CDR2 from the germline V gene are MNHNS and SASEGT.

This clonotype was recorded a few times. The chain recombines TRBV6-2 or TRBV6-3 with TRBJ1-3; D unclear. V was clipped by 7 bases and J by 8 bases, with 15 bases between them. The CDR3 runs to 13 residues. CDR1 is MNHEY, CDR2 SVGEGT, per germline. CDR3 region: CASNNSPEDTIYF. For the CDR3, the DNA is TGTGCCAGCAACAATAGCCCCGAAGACACCATATATTTT.

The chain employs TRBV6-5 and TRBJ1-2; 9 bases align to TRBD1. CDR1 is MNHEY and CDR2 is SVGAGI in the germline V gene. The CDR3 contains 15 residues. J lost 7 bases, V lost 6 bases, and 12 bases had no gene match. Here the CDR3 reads CASRDLDRGTGGYTF. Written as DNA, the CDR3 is TGTGCCAGCAGGGATCTGGACAGGGGAACGGGTGGCTACACCTTC.